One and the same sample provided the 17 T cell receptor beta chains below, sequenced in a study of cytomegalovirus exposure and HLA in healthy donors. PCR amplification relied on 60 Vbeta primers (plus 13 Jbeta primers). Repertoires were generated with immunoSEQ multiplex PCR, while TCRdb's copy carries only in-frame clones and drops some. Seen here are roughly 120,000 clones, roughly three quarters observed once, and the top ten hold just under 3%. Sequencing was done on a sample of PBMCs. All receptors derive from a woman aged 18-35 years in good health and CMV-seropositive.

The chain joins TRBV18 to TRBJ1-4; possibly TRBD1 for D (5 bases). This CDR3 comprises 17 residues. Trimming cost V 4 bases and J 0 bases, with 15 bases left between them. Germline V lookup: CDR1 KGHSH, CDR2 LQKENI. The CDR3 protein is CASSLPGDPTTNEKLFF. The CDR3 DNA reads TGTGCCAGCTCACTCCCGGGGGACCCCACAACTAATGAAAAACTGTTTTTT.

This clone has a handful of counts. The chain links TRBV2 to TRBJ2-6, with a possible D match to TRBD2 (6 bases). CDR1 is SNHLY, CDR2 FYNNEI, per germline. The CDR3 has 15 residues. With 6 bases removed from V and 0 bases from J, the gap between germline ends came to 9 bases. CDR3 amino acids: CASRGGHSGANVLTF. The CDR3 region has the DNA TGTGCCAGCAGGGGAGGTCACTCTGGGGCCAACGTCCTGACTTTC.

The CDR3 DNA reads as TGTGCCAGCAGCTTCCAGGGGACAGATACGCAGTATTTT. As protein: CASSFQGTDTQYF. The rearrangement links TRBV7-2 to TRBJ2-3, with D perhaps TRBD1 (6 bases). Trimming took 3 bases from V and 3 from J, leaving 7 bases between them. Germline CDR1 SGHTA, CDR2 FQGNSA. The CDR3 sequence is 13 residues long.

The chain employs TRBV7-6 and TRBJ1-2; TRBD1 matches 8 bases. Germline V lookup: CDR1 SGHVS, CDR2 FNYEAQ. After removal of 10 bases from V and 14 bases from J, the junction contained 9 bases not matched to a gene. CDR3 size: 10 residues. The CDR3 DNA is TGTGCCACTCTACAGGGGGATTCGACCTTC. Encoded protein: CATLQGDSTF.

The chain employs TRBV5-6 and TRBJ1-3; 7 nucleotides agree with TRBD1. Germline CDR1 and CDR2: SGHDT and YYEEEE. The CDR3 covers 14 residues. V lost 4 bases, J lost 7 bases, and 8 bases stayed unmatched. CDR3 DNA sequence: TGTGCCAGCAGCACTACAGGGGCGGGGAACACCATATATTTT. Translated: CASSTTGAGNTIYF.

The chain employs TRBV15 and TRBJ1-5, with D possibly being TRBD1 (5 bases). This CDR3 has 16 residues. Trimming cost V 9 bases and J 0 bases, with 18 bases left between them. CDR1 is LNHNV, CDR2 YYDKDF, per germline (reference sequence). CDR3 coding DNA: TGTGCCACTACAACCGGACATTCCAATAGCAATCAGCCCCAGCATTTT. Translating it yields CATTTGHSNSNQPQHF.

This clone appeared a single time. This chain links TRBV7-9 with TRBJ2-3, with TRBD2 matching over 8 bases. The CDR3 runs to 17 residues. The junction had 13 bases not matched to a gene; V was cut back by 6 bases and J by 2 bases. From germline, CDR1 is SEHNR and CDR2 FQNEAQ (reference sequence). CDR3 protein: CASSPPTGRVHTDTQYF. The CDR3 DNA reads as TGTGCCAGCAGTCCTCCGACCGGGAGGGTCCACACAGATACGCAGTATTTT.

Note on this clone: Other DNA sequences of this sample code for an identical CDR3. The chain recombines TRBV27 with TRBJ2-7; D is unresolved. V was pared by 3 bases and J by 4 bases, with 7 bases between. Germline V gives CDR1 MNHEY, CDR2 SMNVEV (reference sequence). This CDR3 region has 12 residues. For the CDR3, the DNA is TGTGCCAGCAGTTTGACCGGGTACGAGCAGTACTTC. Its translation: CASSLTGYEQYF.

The CDR3 loop reads CASSFGQGDHEQYF. DNA of the CDR3: TGTGCCAGCAGCTTTGGACAGGGGGACCACGAGCAGTACTTC. The V call is TRBV28, the J call TRBJ2-7, with 10 bases matching TRBD1. V gave up 6 bases and J gave up 5 bases; unmatched junction bases: 7. The CDR3 loop spans 14 amino acids. The V gene's germline CDR1 is MDHEN and CDR2 SYDVKM.

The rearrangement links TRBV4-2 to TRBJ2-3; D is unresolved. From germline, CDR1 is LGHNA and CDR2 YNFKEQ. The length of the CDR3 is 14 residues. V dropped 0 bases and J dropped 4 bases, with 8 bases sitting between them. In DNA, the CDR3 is TGTGCCAGCAGCCAAGAATCGAGCCCAGATACGCAGTATTTT. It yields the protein CASSQESSPDTQYF.

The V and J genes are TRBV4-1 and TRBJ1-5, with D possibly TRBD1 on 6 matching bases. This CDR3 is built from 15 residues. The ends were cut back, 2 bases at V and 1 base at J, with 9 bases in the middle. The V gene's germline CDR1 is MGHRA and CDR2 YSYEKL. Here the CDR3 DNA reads TGCGCCAGCAGCCAATGGCAGGGGAGCAATCAGCCCCAGCATTTT. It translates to CASSQWQGSNQPQHF.

The CDR3 is CASSMVVAVEQYF. The CDR3 DNA follows: TGTGCCAGTAGTATGGTGGTGGCAGTAGAGCAGTACTTC. The V gene is TRBV19, the J gene TRBJ2-7; no reliable D call. Trimming removed 3 bases from V and 7 bases from J, with 13 bases in between. CDR1 LNHDA and CDR2 SQIVND come from the germline V gene (reference sequence). The CDR3 contains 13 residues.

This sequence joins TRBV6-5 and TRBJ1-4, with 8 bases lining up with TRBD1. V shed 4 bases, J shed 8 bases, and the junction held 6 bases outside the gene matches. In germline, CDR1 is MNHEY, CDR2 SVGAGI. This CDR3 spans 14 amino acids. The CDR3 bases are TGTGCCAGCAGTTCGGACAGGGAGGGCGAAAAACTGTTTTTT. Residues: CASSSDREGEKLFF.

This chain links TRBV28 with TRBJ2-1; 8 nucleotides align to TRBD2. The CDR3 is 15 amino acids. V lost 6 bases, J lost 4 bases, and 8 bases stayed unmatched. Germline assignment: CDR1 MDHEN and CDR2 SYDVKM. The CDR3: CASRLERETYNEQFF. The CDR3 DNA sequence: TGTGCCAGCAGACTAGAGCGGGAGACTTACAATGAGCAGTTCTTC. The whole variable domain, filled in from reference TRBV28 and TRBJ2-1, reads DVKVTQSSRYLVKRTGEKVFLECVQDMDHENMFWYRQDPGLGLRLIYFSYDVKMKEKGDIPEGYSVSREKKERFSLILESASTNQTSMYLCASRLERETYNEQFFGPGTRLTVL.

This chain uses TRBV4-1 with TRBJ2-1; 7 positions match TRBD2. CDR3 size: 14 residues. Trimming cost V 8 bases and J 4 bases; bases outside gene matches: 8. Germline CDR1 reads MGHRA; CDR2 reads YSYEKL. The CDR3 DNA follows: TGCGCCAGCTCTTCAGCGGGATCTTACAATGAGCAGTTCTTC. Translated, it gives CASSSAGSYNEQFF.

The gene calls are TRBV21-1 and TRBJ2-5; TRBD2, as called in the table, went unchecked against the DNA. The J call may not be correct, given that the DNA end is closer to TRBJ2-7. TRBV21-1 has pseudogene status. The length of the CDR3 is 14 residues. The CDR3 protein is CASSKVAASVEQYF. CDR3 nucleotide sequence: TGTGCCAGCAGCAAAGTAGCGGCGTCCGTCGAGCAGTACTTC.

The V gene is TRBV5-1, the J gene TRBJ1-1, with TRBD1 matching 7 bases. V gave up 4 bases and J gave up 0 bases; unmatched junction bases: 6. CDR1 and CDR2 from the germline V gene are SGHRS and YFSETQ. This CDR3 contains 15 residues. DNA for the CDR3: TGCGCCAGCAGCACCTGGACAGGTATGAACACTGAAGCTTTCTTT. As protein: CASSTWTGMNTEAFF.